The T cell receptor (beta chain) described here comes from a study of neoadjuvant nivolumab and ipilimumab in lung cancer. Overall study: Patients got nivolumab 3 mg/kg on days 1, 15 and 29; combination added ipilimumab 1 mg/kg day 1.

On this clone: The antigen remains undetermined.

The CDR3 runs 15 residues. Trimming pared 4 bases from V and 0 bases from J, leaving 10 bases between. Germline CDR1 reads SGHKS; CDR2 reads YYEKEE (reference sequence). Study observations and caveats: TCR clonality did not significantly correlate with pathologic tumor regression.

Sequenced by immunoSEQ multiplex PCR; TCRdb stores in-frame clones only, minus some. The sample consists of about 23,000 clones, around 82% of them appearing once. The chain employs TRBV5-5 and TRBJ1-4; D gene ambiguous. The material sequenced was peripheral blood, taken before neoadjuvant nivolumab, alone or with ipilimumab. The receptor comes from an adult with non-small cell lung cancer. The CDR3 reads CASSLGKATNEKLFF. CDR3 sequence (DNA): TGTGCCAGCAGCCTGGGGAAAGCAACTAATGAAAAACTGTTTTTT.